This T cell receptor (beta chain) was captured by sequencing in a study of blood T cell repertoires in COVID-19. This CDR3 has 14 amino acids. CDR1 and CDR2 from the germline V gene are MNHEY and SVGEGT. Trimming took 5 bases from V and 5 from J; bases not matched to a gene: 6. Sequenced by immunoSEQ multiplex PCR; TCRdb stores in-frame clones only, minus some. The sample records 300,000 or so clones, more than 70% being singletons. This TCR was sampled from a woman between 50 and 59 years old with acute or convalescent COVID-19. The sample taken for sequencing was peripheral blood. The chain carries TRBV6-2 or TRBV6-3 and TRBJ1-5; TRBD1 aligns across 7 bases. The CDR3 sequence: CASSLLTGDQPQHF. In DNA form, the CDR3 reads TGTGCCAGCAGTCTCCTAACAGGGGATCAGCCCCAGCATTTT.